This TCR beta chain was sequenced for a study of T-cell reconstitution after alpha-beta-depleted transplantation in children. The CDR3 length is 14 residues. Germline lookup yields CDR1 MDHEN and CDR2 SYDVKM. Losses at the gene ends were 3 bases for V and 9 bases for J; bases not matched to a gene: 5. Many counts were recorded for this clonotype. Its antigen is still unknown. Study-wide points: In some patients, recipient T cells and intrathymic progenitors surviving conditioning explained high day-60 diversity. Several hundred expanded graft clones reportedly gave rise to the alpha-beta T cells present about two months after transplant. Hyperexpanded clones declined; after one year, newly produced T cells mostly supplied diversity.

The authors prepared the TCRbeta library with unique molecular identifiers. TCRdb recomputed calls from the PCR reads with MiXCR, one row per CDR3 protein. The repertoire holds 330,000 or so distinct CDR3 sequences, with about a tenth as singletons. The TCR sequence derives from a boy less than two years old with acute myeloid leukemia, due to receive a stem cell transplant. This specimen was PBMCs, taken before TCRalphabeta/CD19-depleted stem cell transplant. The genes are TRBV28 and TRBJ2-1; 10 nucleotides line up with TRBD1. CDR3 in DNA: TGTGCCAGCAGTTTTAGACAGGGGGCCGGTGAGCAGTTCTTC. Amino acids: CASSFRQGAGEQFF.